This passage covers 16 T cell receptor beta chains from one sample sequenced in a study of cytomegalovirus exposure and HLA in healthy donors. Primers: 60 Vbeta forward and 13 Jbeta reverse. The data were produced by immunoSEQ multiplex PCR, yet TCRdb's version contains in-frame clones alone and is incomplete. The table includes roughly 90,000 clones, about three quarters detected once. Sequences were obtained from PBMCs. The receptors here all came from a woman aged 40 to 50 in good health and CMV-seropositive.

This sequence joins TRBV19 and TRBJ2-3; 7 bases match TRBD2. This CDR3 comprises 15 residues. J was trimmed by 4 bases and V by 7 bases; bases with no gene match: 11. Germline V gene sequence: CDR1 LNHDA, CDR2 SQIVND (reference sequence). The CDR3 protein is CASTKRQRGSDTQYF. CDR3 in DNA: TGTGCCAGTACTAAGAGACAGCGGGGTTCAGATACGCAGTATTTT.

This clone has just one count. The chain couples TRBV28 to TRBJ1-2; 7 bases align to TRBD1. CDR3 length: 15 residues. Trimming took 3 bases from V and 2 from J; bases not matched to a gene: 6. Germline V gene lookup returns CDR1 MDHEN and CDR2 SYDVKM. In nucleotides, the CDR3 is TGTGCCAGCAGTTTCGGTTTAGGGGGCAACTATGGCTACACCTTC. Amino acids: CASSFGLGGNYGYTF.

The sample holds a few counts of this clone. The CDR3 sequence: CASSQDAAGGGIGELFF. In DNA form, the CDR3 reads TGCGCCAGCAGCCAAGATGCGGCGGGAGGTGGAATCGGGGAGCTGTTTTTT. This chain joins TRBV4-3 and TRBJ2-2, with 8 nucleotides matching TRBD2. This CDR3 has 17 residues. Germline assignment: CDR1 LGHNA and CDR2 YSLEER. V dropped 0 bases and J dropped 7; count of bases not matched to a gene: 10.

This clone was found once. The chain carries TRBV21-1 and TRBJ1-3; TRBD1 is the table's D call and was not checked against the DNA. TRBV21-1 is described as a pseudogene. The CDR3 has 15 amino acids. CDR3 sequence reads: CASSSIPRGGNTIYF. CDR3 DNA: TGTGCCAGCAGCTCCATCCCAAGGGGAGGAAACACCATATATTTT.

The chain uses TRBV4-3 and TRBJ2-2; D remains ambiguous. The CDR3 sequence is 16 residues long. The V gene lost 0 bases and the J gene lost 4 bases, with 12 bases spanning the gap. Germline assignment: CDR1 LGHNA and CDR2 YSLEER. CDR3 DNA: TGCGCCAGCAGCCAAGATCCGAGAGTACGCACCGGGGAGCTGTTTTTT. Its translation is CASSQDPRVRTGELFF.

CDR3: CASSFAGGRGEQFF. CDR3 DNA: TGTGCCAGCAGCTTCGCGGGAGGGAGGGGAGAGCAGTTCTTC. V and J are TRBV5-5 and TRBJ2-1; TRBD2 aligns across 9 bases. The length of the CDR3 is 14 residues. Germline loops: CDR1 SGHKS, CDR2 YYEKEE (reference sequence). V dropped 2 bases and J dropped 10; count of bases not matched to a gene: 7.

The V call is TRBV30, the J call TRBJ2-6, with 7 bases fitting TRBD1. J lost 2 bases, V lost 5 bases, and 3 bases had no gene match. CDR1 is GTSNPN and CDR2 is SVGIG in the germline V gene (reference sequence). The CDR3 runs to 14 residues. The CDR3 region has the DNA TGTGCCTGGGACAGGGTGGCTGGGGCCAACGTCCTGACTTTC. Translation: CAWDRVAGANVLTF.

The V gene is TRBV6-4, the J gene TRBJ2-1; 11 nucleotides agree with TRBD1. Germline CDR1 MRHNA, CDR2 SNTAGT. This CDR3 is built from 14 residues. Trimming took 3 bases from V and 7 from J; bases not matched to a gene: 2. The CDR3 reads CASSEGQGGNEQFF. CDR3 DNA: TGTGCCAGCAGTGAGGGACAGGGGGGTAATGAGCAGTTCTTC.

The J gene is TRBJ1-2, the V gene TRBV11-1; D is uncertain. The CDR3 is 15 residues long. CDR1 is SGHAT, CDR2 FQDESV, per germline (reference sequence). Trimming left V 2 bases short and J 0 bases short, with 10 bases between. The CDR3 region has the DNA TGTGCCAGCAGCTTACAAAGAACTGCTAACTATGGCTACACCTTC. It encodes CASSLQRTANYGYTF.

The J gene is TRBJ1-2, the V gene TRBV28, with a possible D match to TRBD1 (5 bases). The CDR3 covers 14 residues. V shed 5 bases and J shed 4 bases, with 14 bases lying between them. Germline-derived CDR1 and CDR2 are MDHEN and SYDVKM. The CDR3 reads CASSPPGETYGYTF. CDR3 bases: TGTGCCAGCAGTCCCCCGGGGGAGACCTATGGCTACACCTTC.

The chain has TRBV28 and TRBJ1-4; D not certain. V was cut by 5 bases and J by 0 bases, with 4 bases left in between. CDR1 MDHEN and CDR2 SYDVKM come from the germline V gene. The CDR3 is 13 amino acids. CDR3 sequence reads: CASSPSTNEKLFF. DNA of the CDR3: TGTGCCAGCAGTCCTTCAACTAATGAAAAACTGTTTTTT.

V usage is TRBV9 and J usage is TRBJ2-5; D remains ambiguous. The J call is uncertain, as TRBJ2-7 better fits the DNA end. CDR1 SGDLS and CDR2 YYNGEE come from the germline V gene. The CDR3 extends over 14 amino acids. The CDR3 is CASSVGGDAYEQYF. The CDR3, as DNA: TGTGCCAGCAGCGTAGGAGGCGACGCCTACGAGCAGTACTTC.

This chain uses TRBV7-8 with TRBJ2-7, with TRBD1 matching over 9 bases. The germline V gene has CDR1 SGHVS and CDR2 FQNEAQ. The length of the CDR3 is 16 residues. The ends lost 5 bases at V and 5 bases at J; junction bases unmatched: 13. The CDR3 DNA is TGTGCCAGCAGCCATAGCCGGGACAGGGTAGGGCACGAGCAGTACTTC. This gives the protein CASSHSRDRVGHEQYF.

The CDR3: CASSLELSPHEQYF. CDR3 sequence (DNA): TGTGCCAGCAGCTTAGAGCTATCTCCCCACGAGCAGTACTTC. The chain links TRBV13 to TRBJ2-7, with D hard to call. V lost 1 base and J 5 bases, leaving 12 bases between the germline ends. This CDR3 has 14 residues. Germline lookup yields CDR1 PRHDT and CDR2 FYEKMQ (reference sequence).

The chain employs TRBV6-1 and TRBJ2-2, with D maybe TRBD2 (6 bases). The CDR3 is made up of 13 amino acids. Trimming cost V 9 bases and J 4 bases, with 12 bases left between them. From germline, CDR1 is MNHNS and CDR2 SASEGT. The CDR3 sequence is CASWGLSTGELFF. In nucleotides, the CDR3 is TGTGCCAGTTGGGGACTTTCCACCGGGGAGCTGTTTTTT.

The gene calls are TRBV5-4 and TRBJ1-1; 10 nucleotides match TRBD1. CDR3 length equals 15 residues. Per the germline V gene, CDR1 is SGHNT and CDR2 is YYREEE (reference sequence). Germline trimming cut 2 bases from V and 12 bases from J; bases unmatched to any gene: 13. The CDR3 reads CASSFAGTGASISFF. CDR3 coding DNA: TGTGCCAGCAGCTTCGCCGGGACAGGGGCCTCCATATCTTTCTTT.